Shown below are 21 T cell receptor beta chains from a single sample sequenced in a study of naive and memory T cell subsets. Both TRBC1 and TRBC2 were covered by a beta constant-region primer of two equimolar oligonucleotides. The ligated cDNA underwent four PCR rounds using SP2 and nested alpha and beta constant-region primers. TCRdb passed the UMI-ligation and nested PCR reads through MiXCR, listing each CDR3 protein once. The table has tens of thousands of distinct CDR3 sequences, 9% seen once. The sequencing sample was made of naive CD8+ T cells from blood. The receptors were sampled from a human donor in good health.

This clonotype was seen many times. The rearrangement joins TRBV6-6 to TRBJ2-7, with D possibly being TRBD1 (6 bases). Germline assignment: CDR1 MNHNY and CDR2 SVGAGI (reference sequence). Trimming cost V 8 bases and J 0 bases, with 20 bases left between them. The CDR3 totals 16 residues. Here the CDR3 DNA reads TGTGCCAGCCAGGGGCCCGGAGAGGCGAGCTCCTACGAGCAGTACTTC. Its translation: CASQGPGEASSYEQYF.

There are a few counts of this clonotype. This chain joins TRBV27 and TRBJ2-7; D is ambiguous. CDR1 and CDR2 from the germline V gene are MNHEY and SMNVEV (reference sequence). V dropped 2 bases and J dropped 6 bases, with 11 bases sitting between them. The CDR3 is 13 residues long. DNA for the CDR3: TGTGCCAGCAGTTTAGGACCGTCGGGCGAGCAGTACTTC. It specifies CASSLGPSGEQYF.

J is TRBJ2-1 and V is TRBV20-1; D may be TRBD2 (5 bases). The ends were cut back, 5 bases at V and 0 bases at J, with 17 bases in the middle. The V gene's germline CDR1 is DFQATT and CDR2 SNEGSKA (reference sequence). The CDR3 is 16 residues long. This CDR3 reads CSAPPRGGLSYNEQFF. The CDR3 nucleotides read TGCAGTGCTCCCCCACGTGGAGGCCTCTCCTACAATGAGCAGTTCTTC.

The CDR3 DNA sequence: TGTGCCAGCAGCTTAGTCCTAGCGGGGACTAGCACAGATACGCAGTATTTT. Its protein is CASSLVLAGTSTDTQYF. The chain is built from TRBV7-8 and TRBJ2-3; TRBD2 agrees at 9 bases. Germline CDR1 is SGHVS and CDR2 is FQNEAQ. V trimming: 1 base; J trimming: 0 bases; junction bases outside the gene matches: 5. The CDR3 runs to 17 residues.

This clonotype has only a few counts. V is TRBV20-1 and J is TRBJ2-1; a possible D gene is TRBD1 (5 bases). V was clipped by 6 bases and J by 2 bases, with 20 bases between them. There are 16 residues in the CDR3. CDR1 and CDR2 (germline): DFQATT, SNEGSKA (reference sequence). In nucleotides, the CDR3 is TGCAGTGCCAGAACTGGAGTCCCCAGGGCCTACAATGAGCAGTTCTTC. Translation gives CSARTGVPRAYNEQFF.

The chain couples TRBV7-9 to TRBJ2-2; D gene ambiguous. CDR3 length equals 13 residues. CDR1 and CDR2 (germline): SEHNR, FQNEAQ (reference sequence). The V end was cut by 7 bases, the J end by 5 bases, with 11 bases between. CDR3 region: CASNPKGTGELFF. The CDR3 region has the DNA TGTGCCAGCAATCCGAAGGGAACCGGGGAGCTGTTTTTT.

Only a few counts were recorded for this clonotype. The chain carries TRBV16 and TRBJ1-1; the D is unclear. The CDR3 loop spans 12 amino acids. Between the trimmed V and J ends, which lost 4 bases and 6 bases, there was a span of 9 bases. Per the germline V gene, CDR1 is KGHSY and CDR2 is FQNENV. DNA for the CDR3: TGTGCCAGCAGCCCCCGGAGGTCTGAAGCTTTCTTT. Protein: CASSPRRSEAFF.

This clonotype was counted ten times or more. The J gene is TRBJ2-5, the V gene TRBV12-3 or TRBV12-4; a possible D gene is TRBD1 (5 bases). The CDR3 length is 15 residues. V was pared by 2 bases and J by 7 bases, with 17 bases between. The CDR3 sequence: CASSLSPAGQTTQYF. Here the CDR3 DNA reads TGTGCCAGCAGTTTATCGCCGGCAGGGCAAACGACCCAGTACTTC.

The table lists this clonotype with many counts. This rearrangement joins TRBV5-4 to TRBJ1-6; possible D gene TRBD1, 6 bases. The length of the CDR3 is 16 residues. Germline CDR1 SGHNT, CDR2 YYREEE (reference sequence). Trimming pared 4 bases from V and 0 bases from J, leaving 11 bases between. The CDR3 sequence is CASSNGQSSYNSPLHF. In DNA form, the CDR3 reads TGTGCCAGCAGCAACGGACAGAGCTCCTATAATTCACCCCTCCACTTT.

This chain links TRBV14 with TRBJ1-6, with D possibly TRBD1 on 5 matching bases. CDR3 size: 13 residues. Germline values: CDR1 SGHDN, CDR2 FVKESK. Trimming cost V 9 bases and J 8 bases, with 14 bases left between them. Here the CDR3 DNA reads TGTGCCAGTAAGGGGCAGGGTTATTCACCCCTCCACTTT. Protein product: CASKGQGYSPLHF. Full variable domain (remainder filled in from reference TRBV14 and TRBJ1-6): EAGVTQFPSHSVIEKGQTVTLRCDPISGHDNLYWYRRVMGKEIKFLLHFVKESKQDESGMPNNRFLAERTGGTYSTLKVQPAELEDSGVYFCASKGQGYSPLHFGNGTRLTVT.

Points on this clonotype: Mismatch with germline at one junction end may stem from a read error. The V call is TRBV4-2, the J call TRBJ1-5; 8 nucleotides agree with TRBD1. Germline lookup yields CDR1 LGHNA and CDR2 YNFKEQ. CDR3 length: 16 amino acids. The CDR3 region has the DNA TGTGCCAGCAGCCAAGAAGGACAGGGTACGGGTCAGCCCCAGAATTTT. Translation gives CASSQEGQGTGQPQNF.

This sequence joins TRBV2 and TRBJ2-3; 12 bases agree with TRBD2. Germline loops: CDR1 SNHLY, CDR2 FYNNEI. The CDR3 covers 18 residues. The ends lost 3 bases at V and 1 base at J; junction bases unmatched: 8. CDR3 in DNA: TGTGCCAGCAGTGATTCCCTAGCGGGAGGGCTCCGCACAGATACGCAGTATTTT. It translates to CASSDSLAGGLRTDTQYF.

This clonotype has only a few counts. The chain uses TRBV2 and TRBJ1-3, with TRBD1 matching over 7 bases. Germline trimming cut 10 bases from V and 0 bases from J; bases unmatched to any gene: 3. CDR1 is SNHLY and CDR2 is FYNNEI in the germline V gene. The CDR3 has 13 residues. The CDR3: CATGTVSGNTIYF. The DNA for the CDR3 is TGTGCCACGGGGACAGTCTCTGGAAACACCATATATTTT. Together with reference TRBV2 and TRBJ1-3, the CDR3 gives the full variable domain: EPEVTQTPSHQVTQMGQEVILRCVPISNHLYFYWYRQILGQKVEFLVSFYNNEISEKSEIFDDQFSVERPDGSNFTLKIRSTKLEDSAMYFCATGTVSGNTIYFGEGSWLTVV.

This clonotype has ten or more counts. This chain connects TRBV5-6 to TRBJ2-1; D unclear. The CDR3 runs 13 residues. The V end was cut by 1 base, the J end by 8 bases, with 10 bases between. From germline, CDR1 is SGHDT and CDR2 YYEEEE. The CDR3 loop is CASSLQAIDEQFF. In nucleotides, the CDR3 is TGTGCCAGCAGCTTGCAGGCCATCGATGAGCAGTTCTTC.

This clonotype was seen a few times. The chain links TRBV6-2 or TRBV6-3 to TRBJ2-7; TRBD1 might be the D (5 bases). Per germline, CDR1 MNHEY and CDR2 SVGEGT. V was trimmed by 5 bases and J by 5 bases, leaving 19 bases between them. The CDR3 runs 15 residues. CDR3 in DNA: TGTGCCAGCAGTGACCCATGGCAGGGTACGAACGAGCAGTACTTC. It translates to CASSDPWQGTNEQYF.

This chain uses TRBV3-1 with TRBJ2-7, with a tentative D call TRBD2 (6 bases). The germline V gene has CDR1 LGHDT and CDR2 YNNKEL (reference sequence). The ends were cut back, 5 bases at V and 2 bases at J, with 10 bases in the middle. This CDR3 region has 13 residues. The CDR3 DNA follows: TGTGCCAGCAGCTTCAGGGAGGCCTACGAGCAGTACTTC. The encoded protein is CASSFREAYEQYF.

V usage is TRBV4-1 and J usage is TRBJ1-4; no clear D. Trimming left V 5 bases short and J 2 bases short, with 12 bases between. Germline CDR1 MGHRA, CDR2 YSYEKL. This CDR3 spans 15 amino acids. The CDR3 bases are TGCGCCAGCAGCTATATGGTGAAGACTAATGAAAAACTGTTTTTT. It translates to CASSYMVKTNEKLFF.

This clonotype showed up many times. This chain links TRBV29-1 with TRBJ2-7, with D perhaps assigned TRBD1 or TRBD2 (5 bases each). V lost 0 bases and J 7 bases, leaving 7 bases between the germline ends. Per the germline V gene, CDR1 is SQVTM and CDR2 is ANQGSEA. The CDR3 spans 11 residues. The CDR3 is CSVEDREEQYF. The DNA for the CDR3 is TGCAGCGTTGAAGACAGGGAGGAGCAGTACTTC.

This chain links TRBV12-3 or TRBV12-4 with TRBJ2-7; D unclear. The CDR3 is 11 residues long. The ends were cut back, 2 bases at V and 6 bases at J, with 5 bases in the middle. The CDR3 loop reads CASSLSSEQYF. The CDR3 DNA is TGTGCCAGCAGTTTAAGTTCCGAGCAGTACTTC.

This clonotype has more than one count but fewer than ten. This chain connects TRBV25-1 to TRBJ2-1, with D uncertain. With 9 bases removed from V and 6 bases from J, the gap between germline ends came to 6 bases. Germline assignment: CDR1 MGHDK and CDR2 SYGVNS. CDR3 length: 10 amino acids. In nucleotides, the CDR3 is TGTGCCAGTGGGGTCAATGAGCAGTTCTTC. Translating gives CASGVNEQFF.

J is TRBJ1-1 and V is TRBV20-1, with a weak D call TRBD1 (6 bases). The CDR3 loop spans 18 amino acids. Per the germline V gene, CDR1 is DFQATT and CDR2 is SNEGSKA (reference sequence). V dropped 2 bases and J dropped 3 bases, with 25 bases sitting between them. CDR3 DNA: TGCAGTGCTAGAAACCCCTTCGACAGGACCCCCTCCGACACTGAAGCTTTCTTT. This codes for CSARNPFDRTPSDTEAFF.